These 22 T cell receptor beta chains originate from one sample sequenced in a study of T-cell reconstitution after alpha-beta-depleted transplantation in children. For TCRbeta, the library was prepared with unique molecular identifiers. From the PCR reads, TCRdb called clonotypes with MiXCR, one entry per CDR3 protein. The repertoire holds 350,000 to 500,000 distinct CDR3 sequences, with approximately 41% as singletons. The material was PBMCs, obtained before TCRalphabeta/CD19-depleted stem cell transplant. These receptors were obtained from a girl under 10 years old with aplastic anemia, due to receive a stem cell transplant.

The genes are TRBV20-1 and TRBJ2-1; no reliable D call. Trimming shortened V by 6 bases and J by 5 bases, and 14 bases separated the two germline ends. Germline CDR1 reads DFQATT; CDR2 reads SNEGSKA (reference sequence). The length of the CDR3 is 13 residues. The CDR3 sequence is CSAIVVANNEQFF. CDR3 bases: TGCAGTGCCATAGTGGTGGCCAACAATGAGCAGTTCTTC.

V and J are TRBV29-1 and TRBJ2-7; TRBD1 matches 8 bases. Germline V gives CDR1 SQVTM, CDR2 ANQGSEA. J gave up 3 bases and V 4 bases, and 5 bases lay outside the gene matches. The CDR3 runs 13 residues. CDR3 in DNA: TGCAGCGTTGCAGGGGGCACTGTCTACGAGCAGTACTTC. It specifies CSVAGGTVYEQYF.

This clonotype was counted between two and nine times. The V call is TRBV5-1, the J call TRBJ2-5; D call uncertain. This CDR3 has 14 residues. V lost 4 bases and J 1 base, leaving 11 bases between the germline ends. Germline CDR1 and CDR2: SGHRS and YFSETQ. The CDR3 DNA sequence: TGCGCCAGCAGCCTTTATAGCTTCCAAGAGACCCAGTACTTC. It codes for CASSLYSFQETQYF.

The chain carries TRBV7-2 and TRBJ2-1; 11 bases line up with TRBD2. The V and J ends lost 1 base and 9 bases, in that order; junction bases with no gene match: 5. This CDR3 region has 15 residues. The germline V gene encodes CDR1 SGHTA and CDR2 FQGNSA. As DNA, the CDR3 is TGTGCCAGCAGCTTAGAACTAGCGGGGGAGGGTGAGCAGTTCTTC. Encoded protein: CASSLELAGEGEQFF.

This clonotype appeared many times. The gene calls are TRBV7-2 and TRBJ1-2, with unresolved D. Trimming stripped 5 bases from V and 6 bases from J, with 10 bases between. The CDR3 consists of 12 residues. Germline V lookup: CDR1 SGHTA, CDR2 FQGNSA. DNA for the CDR3: TGTGCCAGCAGCGAAATATGGGATGGCTACACCTTC. It yields the protein CASSEIWDGYTF.

The chain employs TRBV20-1 and TRBJ1-5, with 7 bases aligning to TRBD1. The CDR3 totals 13 residues. Unmatched junction bases numbered 9, after V lost 6 bases and J lost 7 bases. Germline V gene sequence: CDR1 DFQATT, CDR2 SNEGSKA (reference sequence). CDR3 DNA: TGCAGTGCCACCCAGGGGGTCGGACAGCCCCAGCATTTT. This gives the protein CSATQGVGQPQHF.

The genes are TRBV7-9 and TRBJ2-5; the D gene is possibly TRBD2 (6 bases). Looked up from germline, CDR1 is SEHNR and CDR2 is FQNEAQ (reference sequence). There are 13 residues in the CDR3. V lost 2 bases, J lost 4 bases, and 8 bases lay in between. This CDR3 reads CASSLRLGETQYF. CDR3 coding DNA: TGTGCCAGCAGCTTAAGACTAGGAGAGACCCAGTACTTC.

The chain is built from TRBV5-1 and TRBJ2-3, with D possibly being TRBD2 (6 bases). The CDR3 length is 14 residues. Trimming cost V 3 bases and J 5 bases, with 13 bases left between them. CDR1 is SGHRS and CDR2 is YFSETQ in the germline V gene. The CDR3 DNA follows: TGCGCCAGCAGCTGGTCGGGAGAAGGAGATACGCAGTATTTT. This codes for CASSWSGEGDTQYF.

In its sample, this clonotype was seen many times. J is TRBJ2-7 and V is TRBV4-1; no reliable D call. This CDR3 has 12 residues. V was clipped by 0 bases and J by 6 bases, with 6 bases between them. Germline V CDR1 and CDR2: MGHRA, YSYEKL. The CDR3 DNA sequence: TGCGCCAGCAGCCAAGATTTCGCCGAGCAGTACTTC. Its translation is CASSQDFAEQYF.

The chain has TRBV5-1 and TRBJ2-7, with 8 bases fitting TRBD1. Unmatched junction bases numbered 6, after V lost 4 bases and J lost 6 bases. The germline V gene encodes CDR1 SGHRS and CDR2 YFSETQ. The CDR3 extends over 13 amino acids. Here the CDR3 reads CASSQDRDPEQYF. Here the CDR3 DNA reads TGCGCCAGCAGCCAGGACAGGGACCCCGAGCAGTACTTC.

This chain links TRBV5-1 with TRBJ2-1; a weak D match, TRBD2 (6 bases). Germline-derived CDR1 and CDR2 are SGHRS and YFSETQ. This CDR3 is 16 amino acids long. V lost 3 bases to trimming and J lost 7 bases, with 20 bases between them. The CDR3 sequence is CASSSNPLGAGNEQFF. Here the CDR3 DNA reads TGCGCCAGCAGCTCAAACCCTTTGGGTGCGGGGAATGAGCAGTTCTTC.

The chain carries TRBV6-4 and TRBJ2-1; D unresolved. Looked up from germline, CDR1 is MRHNA and CDR2 is SNTAGT. Trimming took 3 bases from V and 6 from J, leaving 6 bases between them. The CDR3 has 12 residues. The CDR3 region is CASSERCNEQFF. In DNA, the CDR3 is TGTGCCAGCAGTGAACGGTGCAATGAGCAGTTCTTC.

This clonotype occurred many times. The genes are TRBV12-3 or TRBV12-4 and TRBJ1-3, with D uncertain. V was clipped by 6 bases and J by 3 bases, with 15 bases between them. The CDR3 runs to 15 residues. CDR3 protein: CASSPHRILGNTIYF. CDR3 bases: TGTGCCAGCAGCCCCCACCGAATCCTTGGAAACACCATATATTTT.

This clonotype was picked up a small number of times. The rearrangement uses TRBV7-2 and TRBJ1-1; possibly TRBD1 for D (6 bases). Trimming left V 3 bases short and J 4 bases short, with 9 bases between. Germline loops: CDR1 SGHTA, CDR2 FQGNSA. The CDR3 is 13 amino acids. CDR3 DNA: TGTGCCAGCAGCTTTGAACAGGGCACTGAAGCTTTCTTT. Translated, it gives CASSFEQGTEAFF.

V and J are TRBV20-1 and TRBJ2-7; D uncertain. The CDR3 has 12 residues. Trimming removed 6 bases from V and 3 bases from J, with 12 bases in between. Looked up from germline, CDR1 is DFQATT and CDR2 is SNEGSKA (reference sequence). The CDR3 protein is CSAGKGHYEQYF. The CDR3 DNA follows: TGCAGTGCGGGGAAGGGCCACTACGAGCAGTACTTC.

J is TRBJ2-1 and V is TRBV4-2; D gene ambiguous. V lost 1 base, J lost 0 bases, and 7 bases lay in between. CDR3 length: 15 amino acids. The germline V gene encodes CDR1 LGHNA and CDR2 YNFKEQ. Here the CDR3 DNA reads TGTGCCAGCAGCCAAGTGTCGTCCTCCTACAATGAGCAGTTCTTC. This codes for CASSQVSSSYNEQFF.

This clonotype was counted a single time. The rearrangement links TRBV4-2 to TRBJ2-7; tentatively, D is TRBD2 (5 bases). CDR3 length equals 15 residues. Trimming left V 3 bases short and J 3 bases short, with 15 bases between. In germline, CDR1 is LGHNA, CDR2 YNFKEQ. CDR3 in DNA: TGTGCCAGCAGCCAGACGGGGTCCGCCTACTACGAGCAGTACTTC. This translates into CASSQTGSAYYEQYF.

A note on this clonotype: Mismatch with germline at one junction end may stem from a read error. This chain uses TRBV11-2 with TRBJ2-1, with TRBD2 identical over 13 bases. The CDR3 consists of 17 residues. The germline V gene has CDR1 SGHAT and CDR2 FQNNGV. The CDR3 sequence is CASSLESGTSGKNEHFF. The CDR3 DNA is TGTGCCAGCAGCTTAGAGTCCGGGACTAGCGGGAAGAATGAGCATTTCTTC.

This clonotype was recorded a few times. CDR3 residues: CASSPEGTDSKEYF. CDR3 sequence (DNA): TGCGCCAGCAGCCCGGAGGGGACGGATTCAAAGGAGTACTTC. The J gene is TRBJ2-7, the V gene TRBV5-1, with D possibly TRBD2 on 6 matching bases. Trimming removed 4 bases at V and 11 bases at J, with 22 bases between. This CDR3 region has 14 residues. Looked up from germline, CDR1 is SGHRS and CDR2 is YFSETQ.

The chain links TRBV28 to TRBJ1-2; D is ambiguous. From germline, CDR1 is MDHEN and CDR2 SYDVKM. The CDR3 spans 16 residues. With 5 bases removed from V and 5 bases from J, the gap between germline ends came to 21 bases. The chain's CDR3 is CASSPLGRPAAYGYTF. The CDR3, as DNA: TGTGCCAGCAGTCCCCTCGGACGTCCGGCGGCATATGGCTACACCTTC.

This clonotype was seen only a few times. The genes are TRBV11-2 and TRBJ2-7; 10 nucleotides align to TRBD2. V was clipped by 2 bases and J by 4 bases; unmatched bases: 8. Germline assignment: CDR1 SGHAT and CDR2 FQNNGV. The CDR3 is made up of 16 amino acids. The CDR3 is CASSLPLGTSVYEQYF. The CDR3 nucleotides are TGTGCCAGCAGCTTACCCCTCGGGACTAGCGTTTACGAGCAGTACTTC. Full variable domain (rest looked up from reference TRBV11-2 and TRBJ2-7): EAGVAQSPRYKIIEKRQSVAFWCNPISGHATLYWYQQILGQGPKLLIQFQNNGVVDDSQLPKDRFSAERLKGVDSTLKIQPAKLEDSAVYLCASSLPLGTSVYEQYFGPGTRLTVT.

The rearrangement links TRBV10-3 to TRBJ2-1, with TRBD1 matching over 11 bases. Trimming took 9 bases from V and 8 from J; bases not matched to a gene: 9. The germline gives CDR1 ENHRY, CDR2 SYGVKD. CDR3 length equals 14 residues. CDR3 amino acids: CAMRGTGGSDEQFF. CDR3 nucleotide sequence: TGTGCCATGCGCGGGACAGGGGGTAGTGATGAGCAGTTCTTC.